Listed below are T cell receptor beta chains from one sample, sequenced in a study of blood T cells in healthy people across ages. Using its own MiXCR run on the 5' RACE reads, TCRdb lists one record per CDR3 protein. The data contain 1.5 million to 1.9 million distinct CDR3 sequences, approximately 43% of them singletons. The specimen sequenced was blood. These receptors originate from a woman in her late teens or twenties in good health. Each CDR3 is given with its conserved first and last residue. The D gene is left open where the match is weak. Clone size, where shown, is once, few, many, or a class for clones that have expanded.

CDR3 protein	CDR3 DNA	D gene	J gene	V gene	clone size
CASSQDAKGGYGYTF	TGCGCCAGCAGCCAAGATGCCAAGGGCGGCTATGGCTACACCTTC	NA	TRBJ1-2	TRBV4-3	NA
CSVEAPGTGLDGYTF	TGCAGCGTCGAGGCCCCCGGGACAGGCTTAGATGGCTACACCTTC	TRBD1	TRBJ1-2	TRBV29-1	few
CASRPTLSGAFF	TGTGCCAGCAGACCCACCCTCTCCGGAGCTTTCTTT	NA	TRBJ1-1	TRBV7-9	NA
CASREAGGTEAFF	TGTGCCAGCCGAGAGGCAGGAGGGACTGAAGCTTTCTTT	NA	TRBJ1-1	TRBV25-1	few
CASSPAPSGTHNEQFF	TGTGCCAGCAGCCCAGCCCCGAGCGGGACGCACAATGAGCAGTTCTTC	TRBD2	TRBJ2-1	TRBV7-2	NA
CASSPRTSDHEQYF	TGTGCCAGCAGCCCCAGGACTAGCGACCACGAGCAGTACTTC	TRBD2	TRBJ2-7	TRBV7-9	NA
CAISEPPRDTEAFF	TGTGCCATCAGTGAGCCTCCCAGGGACACTGAAGCTTTCTTT	NA	TRBJ1-1	TRBV10-3	NA
CASSYDRATMPGYTF	TGTGCCAGCAGCTACGACAGGGCCACTATGCCCGGCTACACCTTC	TRBD1	TRBJ1-2	TRBV7-2	NA
CASSWGGRAYNEQFF	TGTGCCAGCAGCTGGGGAGGGAGGGCCTACAATGAGCAGTTCTTC	TRBD2	TRBJ2-1	TRBV9	NA
CSATNRGSEKLFF	TGCAGTGCAACGAACAGGGGGAGCGAAAAACTGTTTTTT	TRBD1	TRBJ1-4	TRBV20-1	NA
CSASGLAGSYEQYF	TGCAGTGCCTCCGGACTAGCGGGTTCCTACGAGCAGTACTTC	TRBD2	TRBJ2-7	TRBV20-1	NA
CAISEGFSYNEQFF	TGTGCCATCAGTGAAGGGTTCTCCTACAATGAGCAGTTCTTC	NA	TRBJ2-1	TRBV10-3	few
CSARDSTYEQYF	TGCAGTGCTAGAGATTCGACCTACGAGCAGTACTTC	NA	TRBJ2-7	TRBV20-1	NA
CASSEALGRIAEAFF	TGTGCCAGCAGTGAGGCCCTCGGACGGATCGCTGAAGCTTTCTTT	NA	TRBJ1-1	TRBV6-1	NA
CAISAGAEQFF	TGTGCCATCAGTGCCGGGGCTGAGCAGTTCTTC	NA	TRBJ2-1	TRBV10-3	NA
CSVEESGVYEQFF	TGCAGCGTTGAGGAGTCAGGGGTCTATGAGCAGTTCTTC	NA	TRBJ2-1	TRBV29-1	few
CATSSPLQGASEAFF	TGTGCCACCAGCAGTCCCCTACAGGGGGCCTCTGAAGCTTTCTTT	TRBD1	TRBJ1-1	TRBV15	NA
CASSLGTGQGNQPQHF	TGTGCCAGCTCACTGGGGACAGGGCAGGGCAATCAGCCCCAGCATTTT	TRBD1	TRBJ1-5	TRBV18	NA
CSATRGGRNEQFF	TGCAGTGCTACTCGGGGGGGCCGCAATGAGCAGTTCTTC	TRBD2	TRBJ2-1	TRBV20-1	few
CASSLGLAGAQQYF	TGTGCCAGCAGCCTGGGACTAGCGGGGGCTCAGCAGTACTTC	TRBD2	TRBJ2-5	TRBV7-2	few
CASSIPETSYNEQFF	TGTGCCAGCAGTATCCCTGAGACCTCCTACAATGAGCAGTTCTTC	NA	TRBJ2-1	TRBV12-3/TRBV12-4	NA
CASSPGLEKNIQYF	TGTGCCAGCAGTCCGGGACTAGAAAAAAACATTCAGTACTTC	TRBD2	TRBJ2-4	TRBV27	NA
CASSLAANSYEQYF	TGTGCCAGCAGCTTAGCTGCAAACTCCTACGAGCAGTACTTC	NA	TRBJ2-7	TRBV7-8	NA
CSASPLDTGELFF	TGCAGTGCTAGTCCCTTGGACACCGGGGAGCTGTTTTTT	NA	TRBJ2-2	TRBV20-1	NA
CASSQDVGQGSQPQHF	TGCGCCAGCAGCCAGGACGTGGGACAGGGGAGTCAGCCCCAGCATTTT	TRBD1	TRBJ1-5	TRBV4-3	few
CASSLMGGGAPDTQYF	TGTGCCAGCAGCTTAATGGGCGGGGGGGCCCCAGATACGCAGTATTTT	TRBD2	TRBJ2-3	TRBV7-2	few
CASRRTGDYEQYF	TGTGCCAGTAGGAGGACAGGGGATTACGAGCAGTACTTC	TRBD1	TRBJ2-7	TRBV19	few
CASSPDGAFTDTQYF	TGTGCCAGCAGCCCCGACGGAGCCTTCACAGATACGCAGTATTTT	NA	TRBJ2-3	TRBV9	NA
CARGSSPAGGTDSPLHF	TGTGCCAGGGGTTCCTCGCCAGCAGGGGGCACGGATTCACCCCTCCACTTT	TRBD1	TRBJ1-6	TRBV27	NA
CASSLFRDNPYEQYF	TGTGCCAGCAGTTTATTCAGAGACAACCCCTACGAGCAGTACTTC	NA	TRBJ2-7	TRBV12-3/TRBV12-4	few
CSARGARGREAFF	TGCAGTGCCAGAGGGGCGAGGGGAAGGGAAGCTTTCTTT	NA	TRBJ1-1	TRBV20-1	NA
CSARDRGAVNRPQHF	TGCAGTGCTAGAGATCGAGGGGCAGTCAATCGGCCCCAGCATTTT	NA	TRBJ1-5	TRBV20-1	NA
CAGRLAGGVTYEQYF	TGTGCCGGCAGACTAGCGGGGGGGGTCACCTACGAGCAGTACTTC	TRBD2	TRBJ2-7	TRBV6-5	NA
CASSQELAGDQAFGTDTQYF	TGTGCCAGCAGCCAGGAACTAGCGGGAGATCAGGCCTTCGGCACAGATACGCAGTATTTT	TRBD2	TRBJ2-3	TRBV3-1	NA
CASSQSPGLAKSGANVLTF	TGCGCCAGCAGCCAGAGCCCGGGACTAGCCAAATCTGGGGCCAACGTCCTGACTTTC	TRBD2	TRBJ2-6	TRBV4-1	NA
CASSLPTTDTQYF	TGTGCCAGCAGTCTCCCCACCACAGATACGCAGTATTTT	NA	TRBJ2-3	TRBV12-3/TRBV12-4	NA
CASSQHRGTAYEQYF	TGTGCCAGCAGTCAACACCGCGGGACAGCCTACGAGCAGTACTTC	NA	TRBJ2-7	TRBV12-3/TRBV12-4	NA
CASSLVAGGSEQFF	TGCGCCAGCAGCTTGGTTGCGGGGGGAAGTGAGCAGTTCTTC	TRBD2	TRBJ2-1	TRBV5-1	few
CASSLGPFRSSTDTQYF	TGTGCCAGCAGCTTAGGGCCCTTTCGATCTAGCACAGATACGCAGTATTTT	NA	TRBJ2-3	TRBV7-6	few
CASNSGQQETQYF	TGCGCCAGCAACTCGGGACAACAAGAGACCCAGTACTTC	NA	TRBJ2-5	TRBV5-1	few
CASSLRTVGEKLFF	TGTGCCAGCAGTCTTCGGACAGTAGGAGAAAAACTGTTTTTT	NA	TRBJ1-4	TRBV12-3/TRBV12-4	few
CATIRDRGSYNEQYF	TGTGCCACGATCCGGGACAGGGGTTCCTACAATGAGCAGTACTTC	TRBD1	TRBJ2-7	TRBV2	NA
CASSPSRGSITEAFF	TGTGCCAGCAGCCCAAGCAGGGGAAGTATCACTGAAGCTTTCTTT	NA	TRBJ1-1	TRBV11-2	NA
CSAISGGAADTQYF	TGCAGTGCTATCAGCGGGGGGGCGGCAGATACGCAGTATTTT	TRBD2	TRBJ2-3	TRBV20-1	NA
CASSSGTSGGGRVQFF	TGTGCCAGCAGCTCCGGGACTAGCGGGGGGGGCCGTGTGCAGTTCTTC	TRBD2	TRBJ2-1	TRBV11-2	NA
CASSRRRQGMLVEDGYTF	TGTGCCAGCAGCCGTAGGCGACAGGGTATGTTAGTCGAGGATGGCTACACCTTC	TRBD1	TRBJ1-2	TRBV12-3/TRBV12-4	NA
CATSRPPGDTYEQYF	TGTGCCACCAGCAGACCACCGGGCGACACTTACGAGCAGTACTTC	NA	TRBJ2-7	TRBV15	NA
CASSLGGASGGYNEQFF	TGTGCCAGCAGCTTAGGTGGCGCTAGCGGGGGGTACAATGAGCAGTTCTTC	TRBD2	TRBJ2-1	TRBV7-6	NA
CSAGGLAGSSGQYF	TGCAGTGCTGGGGGACTAGCTGGCTCGAGCGGGCAGTACTTC	TRBD2	TRBJ2-5	TRBV20-1	NA
CASSQDNGVYGYTF	TGCGCCAGCAGCCAAGATAACGGAGTTTATGGCTACACCTTC	NA	TRBJ1-2	TRBV4-3	few
CASSPPEVSYNEQFF	TGTGCCAGCAGCCCGCCCGAAGTTTCCTACAATGAGCAGTTCTTC	NA	TRBJ2-1	TRBV7-9	few
CSAIQPQGPGDEQYF	TGCAGTGCTATACAACCCCAGGGTCCAGGGGACGAGCAGTACTTC	NA	TRBJ2-7	TRBV20-1	NA
CSVARQDIQYF	TGCAGCGTTGCTCGACAGGACATTCAGTACTTC	NA	TRBJ2-4	TRBV29-1	NA
CASSQDGSLVRKQYF	TGTGCCAGCAGCCAAGATGGTAGCTTGGTGCGGAAGCAGTACTTC	NA	TRBJ2-7	TRBV3-1	NA
CASSEQPASNQPQHF	TGTGCCAGCAGTGAACAGCCGGCAAGCAATCAGCCCCAGCATTTT	NA	TRBJ1-5	TRBV2	few
CASSLGTEGSPLHF	TGCGCCAGCAGCTTGGGCACGGAAGGATCACCCCTCCACTTT	NA	TRBJ1-6	TRBV5-1	NA
CASSLVGRGVDEQFF	TGTGCCAGCAGCTTAGTTGGCCGGGGGGTCGATGAGCAGTTCTTC	TRBD2	TRBJ2-1	TRBV7-2	few